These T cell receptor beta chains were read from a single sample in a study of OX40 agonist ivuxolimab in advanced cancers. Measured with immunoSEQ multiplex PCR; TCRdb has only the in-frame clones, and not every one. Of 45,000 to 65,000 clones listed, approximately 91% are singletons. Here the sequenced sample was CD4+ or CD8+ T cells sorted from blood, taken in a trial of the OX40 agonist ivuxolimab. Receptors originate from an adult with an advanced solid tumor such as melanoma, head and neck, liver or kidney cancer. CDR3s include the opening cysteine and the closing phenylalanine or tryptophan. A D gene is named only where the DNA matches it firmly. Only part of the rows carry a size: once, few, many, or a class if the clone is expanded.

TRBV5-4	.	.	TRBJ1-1	CASSHAGGGEAFF	TGTGCCAGCAGCCACGCGGGGGGGGGTGAAGCTTTCTTT
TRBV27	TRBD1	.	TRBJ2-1	CASRLQGTIWSSIVYNEQFF	TGTGCCAGCAGACTACAGGGGACGATTTGGTCGTCGATAGTCTACAATGAGCAGTTCTTC
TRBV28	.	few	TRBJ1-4	CASNPGVRGEKLFF	TGTGCCAGCAACCCTGGCGTCAGGGGTGAAAAACTGTTTTTT
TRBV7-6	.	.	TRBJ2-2	CASSLAGTGELFF	TGTGCCAGCAGCTTAGCTGGCACCGGGGAGCTGTTTTTT
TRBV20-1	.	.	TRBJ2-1	CSAPNYNEQFF	TGCAGTGCTCCCAACTACAATGAGCAGTTCTTC
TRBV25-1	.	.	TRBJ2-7	CASSVLGGDEQYF	TGTGCCAGCAGTGTTCTAGGAGGGGACGAGCAGTACTTC
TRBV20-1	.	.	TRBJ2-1	CSARAVDEQFF	TGCAGTGCTAGAGCAGTAGATGAGCAGTTCTTC
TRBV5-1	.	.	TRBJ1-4	CASSLDGGSPTNEKLFF	TGCGCCAGCAGCTTGGATGGGGGCTCGCCAACTAATGAAAAACTGTTTTTT
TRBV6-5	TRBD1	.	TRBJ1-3	CASRDRALGNTIYF	TGTGCCAGCCGGGACAGGGCATTAGGAAACACCATATATTTT
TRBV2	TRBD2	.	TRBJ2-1	CASSRTSGTYNEQFF	TGTGCCAGCAGTAGGACTAGCGGGACATACAATGAGCAGTTCTTC
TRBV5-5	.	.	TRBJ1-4	CASSPLGPTNEKLFF	TGTGCCAGCAGCCCGCTAGGGCCTACTAATGAAAAACTGTTTTTT
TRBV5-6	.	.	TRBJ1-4	CASSSLDLNSATNEKLFF	TGTGCCAGCAGCTCCCTCGACCTGAACTCTGCAACTAATGAAAAACTGTTTTTT
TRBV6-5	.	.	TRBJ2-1	CASTMAGSSYNEQFF	TGTGCCAGCACTATGGCGGGTAGCTCCTACAATGAGCAGTTCTTC
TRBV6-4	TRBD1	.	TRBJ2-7	CASSDHGGTGVYEQYF	TGTGCCAGCAGTGACCACGGGGGGACAGGGGTCTACGAGCAGTACTTC
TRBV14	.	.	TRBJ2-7	CASSQDTGFYEQYF	TGTGCCAGCAGCCAAGATACAGGGTTCTACGAGCAGTACTTC
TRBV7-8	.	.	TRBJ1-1	CASSLALGQNTEAFF	TGTGCCAGCAGCTTAGCGCTAGGACAGAACACTGAAGCTTTCTTT
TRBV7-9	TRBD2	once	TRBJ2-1	CASSSPAGGYNEQFF	TGTGCCAGCAGCTCCCCGGCGGGGGGGTACAATGAGCAGTTCTTC
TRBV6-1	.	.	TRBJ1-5	CASSESGNRNNQPQHF	TGTGCCAGCAGTGAATCCGGGAATCGTAATAATCAGCCCCAGCATTTT
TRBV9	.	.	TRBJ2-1	CASSVELRGNEQFF	TGTGCCAGCAGCGTAGAGTTGCGGGGCAATGAGCAGTTCTTC
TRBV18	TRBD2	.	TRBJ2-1	CASSTGLAGDNEQFF	TGTGCCAGCTCTACAGGGCTAGCGGGGGACAATGAGCAGTTCTTC
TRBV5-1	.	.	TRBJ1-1	CASSQPQGSTEAFF	TGCGCCAGCAGCCAACCACAGGGATCGACTGAAGCTTTCTTT
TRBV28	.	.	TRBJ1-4	CASSLWRGQGTEKLFF	TGTGCCAGCAGTTTATGGCGGGGCCAGGGGACTGAAAAACTGTTTTTT
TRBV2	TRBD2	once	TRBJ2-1	CASTQSGTRGNEQFF	TGTGCCAGCACCCAGTCCGGGACTAGAGGGAATGAGCAGTTCTTC
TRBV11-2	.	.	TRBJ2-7	CASTVSQGTVHEQYF	TGTGCCAGCACCGTATCACAGGGAACGGTCCACGAGCAGTACTTC
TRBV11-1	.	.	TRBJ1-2	CASSLVTGSRGYTF	TGTGCCAGCAGCCTAGTTACAGGGAGTCGCGGCTACACCTTC
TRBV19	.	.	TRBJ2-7	CASSIGDNSYEQYF	TGTGCCAGTAGTATAGGGGACAACTCCTACGAGCAGTACTTC
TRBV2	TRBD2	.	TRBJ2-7	CASSWGAGVGYEQYF	TGTGCCAGCTCCTGGGGAGCGGGAGTAGGATACGAGCAGTACTTC
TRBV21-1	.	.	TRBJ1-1	CASSPGDSNTEAFF	TGTGCCAGCAGCCCCGGGGACAGCAACACTGAAGCTTTCTTT
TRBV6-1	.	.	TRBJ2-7	CASSEAPGQTYEQYF	TGTGCCAGCAGTGAAGCGCCTGGACAGACCTACGAGCAGTACTTC
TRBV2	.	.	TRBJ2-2	CASILDSNTGELFF	TGTGCCAGCATTCTGGACTCGAACACCGGGGAGCTGTTTTTT
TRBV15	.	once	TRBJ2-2	CATSREGSGELFF	TGTGCCACCAGCAGAGAAGGGAGCGGGGAGCTGTTTTTT
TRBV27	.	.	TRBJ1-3	CASSFGGAGNTIYF	TGTGCCAGCAGTTTCGGGGGCGCGGGAAACACCATATATTTT
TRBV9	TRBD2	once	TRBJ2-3	CASSVLAANTDTQYF	TGTGCCAGCAGCGTACTAGCGGCTAACACAGATACGCAGTATTTT
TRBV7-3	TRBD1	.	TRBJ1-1	CASSLSGTVNTEAFF	TGTGCCAGCAGCTTATCCGGGACAGTGAACACTGAAGCTTTCTTT
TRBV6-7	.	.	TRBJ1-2	CASSYSTGNYGYTF	TGTGCCAGCAGTTACTCGACCGGGAACTATGGCTACACCTTC
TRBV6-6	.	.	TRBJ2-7	CASSQWGSTYEQYF	TGTGCCAGCAGTCAGTGGGGCAGTACCTACGAGCAGTACTTC
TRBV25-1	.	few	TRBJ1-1	CASGRGITEAFF	TGTGCCAGCGGCAGAGGGATTACTGAAGCTTTCTTT
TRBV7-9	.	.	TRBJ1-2	CASSLGTAASDYTF	TGTGCCAGCAGCTTAGGGACCGCCGCTAGTGACTACACCTTC
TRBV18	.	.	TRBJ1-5	CASSPDGSDQPQHF	TGTGCCAGCTCACCGGACGGGTCCGATCAGCCCCAGCATTTT
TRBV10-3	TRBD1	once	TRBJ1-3	CAIGTAGNTIYF	TGTGCCATTGGGACAGCTGGAAACACCATATATTTT